A single sample is the source of the 25 T cell receptor beta chains below, sequenced in a study of T cells in Graves' hyperthyroidism and ophthalmopathy. Using RNA transcripts as the source, TCR beta CDR3 regions were amplified. Using the HTBI primer set, a first-round RT-PCR was run on the TCR CDR3. TCRdb independently ran MiXCR on the multiplex PCR reads; one entry per CDR3 protein. Of 370,000 or so distinct CDR3 sequences detected, approximately 14% appear once; the ten largest clones hold 25% to 35%. Sequenced: blood. Receptor source: a woman aged 18-29 years with Graves' hyperthyroidism that later progressed to Graves' ophthalmopathy.

V and J are TRBV5-1 and TRBJ2-1; tentatively, D is TRBD1 (5 bases). Germline loops: CDR1 SGHRS, CDR2 YFSETQ. Between the trimmed V and J ends, which lost 4 bases and 12 bases, there was a span of 11 bases. The CDR3 length is 11 residues. The CDR3 reads CASSQGVLQFF. CDR3 nucleotide sequence: TGCGCCAGCAGCCAGGGTGTCCTGCAGTTCTTC. The whole variable domain, filled in from reference TRBV5-1 and TRBJ2-1, reads KAGVTQTPRYLIKTRGQQVTLSCSPISGHRSVSWYQQTPGQGLQFLFEYFSETQRNKGNFPGRFSGRQFSNSRSEMNVSTLELGDSALYLCASSQGVLQFFGPGTRLTVL.

This clonotype turned up a few times. The V gene is TRBV24-1, the J gene TRBJ2-3, with 10 bases aligning to TRBD2. The V gene's germline CDR1 is KGHDR and CDR2 SFDVKD. The length of the CDR3 is 16 residues. After removal of 5 bases from V and 4 bases from J, the junction contained 8 bases not matched to a gene. The DNA of the CDR3 is TGTGCCACCAGTGGTACCGGGACTAGCGAGTCAGATACGCAGTATTTT. Its protein is CATSGTGTSESDTQYF.

This rearrangement joins TRBV29-1 to TRBJ2-3, with TRBD1 matching over 8 bases. CDR1 and CDR2 from the germline V gene are SQVTM and ANQGSEA. CDR3 length: 14 amino acids. The V gene end was trimmed by 5 bases and the J gene end by 0 bases; junction bases not matched to a gene: 4. CDR3 in DNA: TGCAGCGTTAGACAGGGGTCTAGCACAGATACGCAGTATTTT. It codes for CSVRQGSSTDTQYF.

This clonotype was counted at least ten times. The chain combines TRBV6-2 or TRBV6-3 with TRBJ2-7, with 7 bases fitting TRBD1. Germline-derived CDR1 and CDR2 are MNHEY and SVGEGT. After removal of 10 bases from V and 1 base from J, the junction contained 4 bases not matched to a gene. The CDR3 extends over 12 amino acids. CDR3 amino acids: CATTGQSYEQYF. The CDR3 DNA reads TGTGCCACCACGGGACAGTCCTACGAGCAGTACTTC.

This clonotype was detected ten times or more. The rearrangement links TRBV2 to TRBJ1-2, with TRBD1 matching 8 bases. In germline, CDR1 is SNHLY, CDR2 FYNNEI. The length of the CDR3 is 14 residues. V lost 7 bases and J lost 3; bases outside the gene matches: 7. DNA of the CDR3: TGTGCCAGCACCCGGACAGGGTCCGACTATGGCTACACCTTC. Translated, it gives CASTRTGSDYGYTF. Combining the CDR3 with reference TRBV2 and TRBJ1-2 gives the whole variable domain EPEVTQTPSHQVTQMGQEVILRCVPISNHLYFYWYRQILGQKVEFLVSFYNNEISEKSEIFDDQFSVERPDGSNFTLKIRSTKLEDSAMYFCASTRTGSDYGYTFGSGTRLTVV.

The rearrangement links TRBV19 to TRBJ2-7, with D tentatively TRBD1 (5 bases). The V gene's germline CDR1 is LNHDA and CDR2 SQIVND (reference sequence). V was clipped by 7 bases and J by 6 bases, with 13 bases between them. The CDR3 has 12 residues. Here the CDR3 DNA reads TGTGCCAGTAACCAGGGTATTGGCGAGCAGTACTTC. This encodes CASNQGIGEQYF. Based on the CDR3 plus reference TRBV19 and TRBJ2-7, the full variable domain is DGGITQSPKYLFRKEGQNVTLSCEQNLNHDAMYWYRQDPGQGLRLIYYSQIVNDFQKGDIAEGYSVSREKKESFPLTVTSAQKNPTAFYLCASNQGIGEQYFGPGTRLTVT.

This clonotype has a count of ten or more. J is TRBJ2-1 and V is TRBV30; D is undetermined. Germline CDR1 and CDR2: GTSNPN and SVGIG (reference sequence). The germline V and J ends were trimmed by 1 base and 4 bases, with 11 bases remaining between them. CDR3 length: 14 amino acids. The CDR3 loop reads CAWSAVGPYNEQFF. CDR3 nucleotide sequence: TGTGCCTGGAGTGCAGTCGGACCGTACAATGAGCAGTTCTTC.

This clonotype showed up just once. A much bigger clone sits one base away, suggesting this may be a read error. J is TRBJ2-3 and V is TRBV13; D unresolved. Trimming removed 2 bases from V and 5 bases from J, with 14 bases in between. The length of the CDR3 is 15 residues. The germline V gene encodes CDR1 PRHDT and CDR2 FYEKMQ (reference sequence). The CDR3 DNA follows: TGTGCCAGCAGCTTACAACGGGCGCACAAAGATACGCAGTATTTT. Encoded protein: CASSLQRAHKDTQYF.

This clonotype was seen a few times. The DNA of the CDR3 is TGCGCCAGCAGCCAAGTCGAAGGGATCTACGAGCAGTACTTC. As protein: CASSQVEGIYEQYF. J is TRBJ2-7 and V is TRBV4-3; no clear D gene. Per germline, CDR1 LGHNA and CDR2 YSLEER. With 1 base removed from V and 3 bases from J, the gap between germline ends came to 10 bases. The CDR3 has 14 amino acids.

This clonotype was detected only a few times. V is TRBV29-1 and J is TRBJ2-4; D may correspond to TRBD1 or TRBD2 (5 bases each). V lost 5 bases to trimming and J lost 0 bases, with 11 bases between them. This CDR3 spans 14 amino acids. The germline V gene has CDR1 SQVTM and CDR2 ANQGSEA. The CDR3 DNA reads as TGCAGCGTTCGAGGGGTTCTAGCCAAAAACATTCAGTACTTC. This translates into CSVRGVLAKNIQYF. Full variable domain (rest looked up from reference TRBV29-1 and TRBJ2-4): SAVISQKPSRDICQRGTSLTIQCQVDSQVTMMFWYRQQPGQSLTLIATANQGSEATYESGFVIDKFPISRPNLTFSTLTVSNMSPEDSSIYLCSVRGVLAKNIQYFGAGTRLSVL.

This clonotype has at least ten counts. The V gene is TRBV20-1, the J gene TRBJ2-1; 10 bases align to TRBD2. CDR3 length: 14 amino acids. CDR1 and CDR2 from the germline V gene are DFQATT and SNEGSKA (reference sequence). Losses at the gene ends were 3 bases for V and 7 bases for J; bases not matched to a gene: 6. The CDR3, as DNA: TGCAGTGCTAGGTCGGCTAGCGGGAGTAATGAGCAGTTCTTC. It is translated as CSARSASGSNEQFF.

The table lists this clonotype with many counts. The CDR3 sequence is CASSEGGNQPQHF. The CDR3 DNA reads as TGTGCCAGCAGTGAGGGGGGCAATCAGCCCCAGCATTTT. This rearrangement joins TRBV6-1 to TRBJ1-5; possibly TRBD1 for D (5 bases). Trimming stripped 3 bases from V and 2 bases from J, with 5 bases between. Germline CDR1 and CDR2: MNHNS and SASEGT. The CDR3 loop spans 13 amino acids.

This clonotype was picked up many times. The genes are TRBV7-9 and TRBJ2-5, with TRBD1 identical over 10 bases. This CDR3 is built from 14 residues. V shed 5 bases and J 5 bases; nucleotides not matched to a gene: 5. Per the germline V gene, CDR1 is SEHNR and CDR2 is FQNEAQ (reference sequence). The CDR3 loop reads CASSGRDRGETQYF. CDR3 coding DNA: TGTGCCAGCAGCGGCCGGGACAGGGGCGAGACCCAGTACTTC.

This clonotype was seen more than once but under ten times. One junction end disagrees with the germline gene, perhaps due to a read error. The chain joins TRBV20-1 to TRBJ2-7; a possible D gene is TRBD1 (5 bases). The CDR3 consists of 14 residues. Germline loops: CDR1 DFQATT, CDR2 SNEGSKA (reference sequence). The CDR3 DNA sequence: TGCAGTGCTAGAGATAGGGGCAAACCCTACGGGCAGTACTTC. This codes for CSARDRGKPYGQYF.

The sample holds many counts of this clonotype. The CDR3 loop reads CASSATGDYISYNEQFF. CDR3 sequence (DNA): TGTGCCAGCAGCGCGACAGGGGACTATATCTCCTACAATGAGCAGTTCTTC. The V call is TRBV7-8, the J call TRBJ2-1; D is perhaps TRBD1 (8 bases). Germline V gene data show CDR1 as SGHVS and CDR2 as FQNEAQ. V gave up 5 bases and J gave up 0 bases, with 17 bases separating them. The length of the CDR3 is 17 residues.

At least ten counts were recorded for this clonotype. The chain combines TRBV4-1 with TRBJ2-7; no definite D call. Trimming left V 1 base short and J 0 bases short, with 7 bases between. The length of the CDR3 is 14 residues. CDR1 and CDR2 (germline): MGHRA, YSYEKL. The CDR3 DNA sequence: TGCGCCAGCAGCCAAGGCCGAGACTCCTACGAGCAGTACTTC. Amino acids: CASSQGRDSYEQYF.

This clonotype was seen many times. The chain carries TRBV20-1 and TRBJ1-1, with D maybe TRBD1 (5 bases). The CDR3 covers 15 residues. V lost 3 bases and J 0 bases, leaving 14 bases between the germline ends. Germline V lookup: CDR1 DFQATT, CDR2 SNEGSKA (reference sequence). The CDR3 sequence: CSASRGEAMNTEAFF. CDR3 coding DNA: TGCAGTGCTAGCAGAGGGGAGGCTATGAACACTGAAGCTTTCTTT.

The CDR3 bases are TGTGCCAGCAGTTCCCGGGGGTTAGTTCGCTACAATGAGCAGTTCTTC. It yields the protein CASSSRGLVRYNEQFF. The chain combines TRBV28 with TRBJ2-1; D is possibly TRBD2 (6 bases). Germline lookup yields CDR1 MDHEN and CDR2 SYDVKM. The ends were cut back, 4 bases at V and 3 bases at J, with 16 bases in the middle. This CDR3 comprises 16 residues.

This clonotype has only a few counts. The CDR3 nucleotides read TGCGCCAGCAGCTTGGCGGGGTCTAACTCCTACAATGAGCAGTTCTTC. Its protein product is CASSLAGSNSYNEQFF. The chain has TRBV5-1 and TRBJ2-1; the D gene is possibly TRBD2 (5 bases). V shed 0 bases and J shed 0 bases, with 10 bases lying between them. The CDR3 is made up of 16 amino acids. Per germline, CDR1 SGHRS and CDR2 YFSETQ. Together with reference TRBV5-1 and TRBJ2-1, the CDR3 gives the full variable domain: KAGVTQTPRYLIKTRGQQVTLSCSPISGHRSVSWYQQTPGQGLQFLFEYFSETQRNKGNFPGRFSGRQFSNSRSEMNVSTLELGDSALYLCASSLAGSNSYNEQFFGPGTRLTVL.

CDR3 residues: CATSREGTPRTDTQYF. In DNA form, the CDR3 reads TGTGCCACCAGCAGAGAAGGGACTCCACGAACAGATACGCAGTATTTT. The chain employs TRBV15 and TRBJ2-3, with a possible D match to TRBD2 (6 bases). V was shortened by 0 bases and J by 3 bases, with 13 bases between the two germline ends. The germline V gene has CDR1 LNHNV and CDR2 YYDKDF (reference sequence). The length of the CDR3 is 16 residues.

This clonotype was counted between two and nine times. The chain is built from TRBV5-6 and TRBJ2-1; the D gene is possibly TRBD2 (5 bases). V lost 0 bases, J lost 5 bases, and 18 bases lay in between. CDR3 length: 17 amino acids. Germline CDR1 and CDR2: SGHDT and YYEEEE. Here the CDR3 DNA reads TGTGCCAGCAGCTTGGCCTTAGGATGGGAGTATAACAATGAGCAGTTCTTC. Translating it yields CASSLALGWEYNNEQFF.

This clonotype has ten or more counts. V gene TRBV11-1 combines with J gene TRBJ2-3, with a possible D match to TRBD2 (5 bases). Germline CDR1 and CDR2: SGHAT and FQDESV (reference sequence). The CDR3 contains 15 residues. V was shortened by 1 base and J by 2 bases, with 10 bases between the two germline ends. The CDR3 here is CASSLGLPPTDTQYF. The CDR3, as DNA: TGTGCCAGCAGCTTAGGACTACCTCCCACAGATACGCAGTATTTT.

This chain joins TRBV5-4 and TRBJ2-1, with a tentative D call TRBD1 (6 bases). Germline assignment: CDR1 SGHNT and CDR2 YYREEE (reference sequence). This CDR3 comprises 15 residues. Trimming stripped 0 bases from V and 6 bases from J, with 13 bases between. The CDR3 here is CASSLESRGTNEQFF. In DNA, the CDR3 is TGTGCCAGCAGCTTGGAGTCCAGGGGAACCAATGAGCAGTTCTTC.

The J gene is TRBJ2-1, the V gene TRBV7-6, with 7 bases aligning to TRBD2. Germline CDR1 is SGHVS and CDR2 is FNYEAQ. There are 16 residues in the CDR3. V trimming: 4 bases; J trimming: 4 bases; junction bases outside the gene matches: 10. DNA of the CDR3: TGTGCCAGCAGCTGCGCCCCGCGGGAGCATTACAATGAGCAGTTCTTC. Translating it yields CASSCAPREHYNEQFF.

This clonotype was seen many times. J is TRBJ2-7 and V is TRBV7-8, with D maybe TRBD1 (5 bases). V was cut by 2 bases and J by 0 bases, with 14 bases left in between. Germline loops: CDR1 SGHVS, CDR2 FQNEAQ. The CDR3 contains 16 residues. The CDR3 region has the DNA TGTGCCAGCAGCTTATATGCAGGGCCAAGCTCCTACGAGCAGTACTTC. Its protein is CASSLYAGPSSYEQYF.